These 17 T cell receptor beta chains came from one sample sequenced in a study of regulatory T cells in long-lasting Graves disease. Time point described: newly diagnosed GD, antithyroid drugs for less than 3 months. The TCR library used RNA extracted from PBMCs. Both iRepertoire HTBI primers and Arm-PCR of CDR3 regions were used to build the TCR beta libraries. TCRdb passed the multiplex PCR reads through MiXCR, listing each CDR3 protein once. The sample carries over 350,000 distinct CDR3 sequences, over 12% recorded once. These data were likewise used in another study, on T cells in Graves' hyperthyroidism and ophthalmopathy.

Sequences were derived from peripheral blood mononuclear cells (PBMCs), sampled at new diagnosis, from a patient treated with antithyroid drugs. The origin of the receptors is a woman aged 40 to 50 with Graves disease.

The chain combines TRBV9 with TRBJ2-3; D call uncertain. The CDR3 sequence is 14 residues long. V dropped 3 bases and J dropped 1 base, with 9 bases sitting between them. Germline values: CDR1 SGDLS, CDR2 YYNGEE. The CDR3 loop is CASSALGGTDTQYF. CDR3 coding DNA: TGTGCCAGCAGCGCCCTTGGGGGCACAGATACGCAGTATTTT.

With regard to this clonotype: A far larger clone is one nucleotide away, so this likely arose from a read error. The chain uses TRBV5-5 and TRBJ2-1; 10 bases agree with TRBD2. Germline CDR1 SGHKS, CDR2 YYEKEE (reference sequence). The CDR3 is made up of 19 amino acids. Here the CDR3 reads CTSSLAFRTSGTRGREQFF. The CDR3 DNA is TGTACCAGCAGCTTAGCTTTTCGGACTAGCGGTACCCGAGGCAGGGAGCAGTTCTTC. Full variable domain (remainder filled in from reference TRBV5-5 and TRBJ2-1): DAGVTQSPTHLIKTRGQQVTLRCSPISGHKSVSWYQQVLGQGPQFIFQYYEKEERGRGNFPDRFSARQFPNYSSELNVNALLLGDSALYLCTSSLAFRTSGTRGREQFFGPGTRLTVL.

This clonotype was seen at least ten times. The chain has TRBV6-1 and TRBJ2-2; 8 bases are a match to TRBD1. CDR3 length: 15 residues. The germline V gene has CDR1 MNHNS and CDR2 SASEGT. Losses at the gene ends were 7 bases for V and 6 bases for J; bases not matched to a gene: 10. CDR3 protein: CASTFRPQGAGELFF. The CDR3 DNA follows: TGTGCCAGCACCTTCCGCCCACAGGGGGCCGGGGAGCTGTTTTTT.

This clonotype has at least ten counts. The J gene is TRBJ1-4, the V gene TRBV30; TRBD1 agrees at 8 bases. CDR3 size: 13 residues. V trimming: 3 bases; J trimming: 8 bases; junction bases outside the gene matches: 5. Germline V gene lookup returns CDR1 GTSNPN and CDR2 SVGIG (reference sequence). CDR3 loop: CAWSPDRDEKLFF. The CDR3 coding sequence is TGTGCCTGGAGCCCGGACAGGGACGAAAAACTGTTTTTT.

This chain uses TRBV19 with TRBJ2-1; maybe TRBD2 (6 bases). The CDR3 extends over 16 amino acids. Germline CDR1 and CDR2: LNHDA and SQIVND (reference sequence). V lost 3 bases, J lost 7 bases, and 19 bases lay in between. As DNA, the CDR3 is TGTGCCAGTAGTATTGGAGGGCGACTGACGGGGAATGAGCAGTTCTTC. This encodes CASSIGGRLTGNEQFF.

This clonotype was recorded at least ten times. The chain combines TRBV28 with TRBJ2-1; tentative D call: TRBD2 (5 bases). Germline V gene sequence: CDR1 MDHEN, CDR2 SYDVKM. CDR3 length: 13 residues. Deletions cut 3 bases from V and 10 bases from J, with 13 bases between. The CDR3 coding sequence is TGTGCCAGCAGTTTCCCACTAGGACGGGAGCAGTTCTTC. Translation gives CASSFPLGREQFF.

This clonotype was detected a few times. The rearrangement links TRBV18 to TRBJ2-6; D unclear. The germline gives CDR1 KGHSH, CDR2 LQKENI. V was cut by 0 bases and J by 2 bases, with 8 bases left in between. This CDR3 is built from 16 residues. The CDR3 DNA sequence: TGTGCCAGCTCACCACCGAACAATCCTGGGGCCAACGTCCTGACTTTC. Translation gives CASSPPNNPGANVLTF.

This clonotype was seen at least ten times. J is TRBJ1-5 and V is TRBV19; D is ambiguous. Germline CDR1 reads LNHDA; CDR2 reads SQIVND (reference sequence). V lost 9 bases and J 5 bases, leaving 11 bases between the germline ends. This CDR3 region has 12 residues. The CDR3 DNA is TGTGCCAGCCGAAGGGAGGATCAGCCCCAGCATTTT. Translating gives CASRREDQPQHF.

This clonotype has at least ten counts. V usage is TRBV20-1 and J usage is TRBJ2-3, with TRBD2 matching over 9 bases. J lost 1 base, V lost 0 bases, and 17 bases had no gene match. Per the germline V gene, CDR1 is DFQATT and CDR2 is SNEGSKA (reference sequence). This CDR3 region has 20 residues. CDR3 amino acids: CSARDREKAGGFYGTDTQYF. For the CDR3, the DNA is TGCAGTGCTAGAGATCGAGAAAAAGCGGGAGGTTTCTATGGCACAGATACGCAGTATTTT.

This clonotype was detected a few times. The V gene is TRBV18, the J gene TRBJ2-7, with 11 bases fitting TRBD2. This CDR3 contains 17 residues. V shed 1 base, J shed 2 bases, and the junction held 7 bases outside the gene matches. Germline V gene sequence: CDR1 KGHSH, CDR2 LQKENI. In DNA, the CDR3 is TGTGCCAGCTCACCACGTATTGCGACTAGCGGGACCTACGAGCAGTACTTC. Protein: CASSPRIATSGTYEQYF.

This chain uses TRBV20-1 with TRBJ2-3; D is undetermined. The germline V gene encodes CDR1 DFQATT and CDR2 SNEGSKA (reference sequence). The CDR3 is 13 amino acids. The germline V and J ends were trimmed by 4 bases and 5 bases, with 13 bases remaining between them. For the CDR3, the DNA is TGCAGTGCTAAGGGCGGAAGGTTAGATACGCAGTATTTT. This translates into CSAKGGRLDTQYF.

This clonotype was recorded a few times. The rearrangement links TRBV3-1 to TRBJ2-7, with D perhaps TRBD2 (6 bases). The V gene's germline CDR1 is LGHDT and CDR2 YNNKEL (reference sequence). The germline V and J ends were trimmed by 0 bases and 5 bases, with 17 bases remaining between them. CDR3 size: 16 residues. The CDR3 coding sequence is TGTGCCAGCAGCCAAGATCCGGGGGTTAACAGGAACGAGCAGTACTTC. Its translation: CASSQDPGVNRNEQYF.

This clonotype was seen many times. The chain joins TRBV11-3 to TRBJ2-1, with 11 bases lining up with TRBD2. Germline CDR1 SGHNT, CDR2 YENEEA. CDR3 length: 17 residues. V lost 5 bases and J lost 6; bases outside the gene matches: 12. The CDR3 nucleotides are TGTGCCAGCAGCGCCTATCTACTAGCGGGAGCTTCCAATGAGCAGTTCTTC. Translating gives CASSAYLLAGASNEQFF.

The chain couples TRBV4-3 to TRBJ2-1; 12 positions agree with TRBD2. The CDR3 has 17 amino acids. After removal of 4 bases from V and 5 bases from J, the junction contained 9 bases not matched to a gene. Germline CDR1 reads LGHNA; CDR2 reads YSLEER. CDR3 bases: TGCGCCAGCAGCCGATCCCCGGGACTAGCGGGCAACAATGAGCAGTTCTTC. This codes for CASSRSPGLAGNNEQFF.

This clonotype came up a few times. The CDR3, as DNA: TGTGCCAGCAGCTTGGCGGCCGGGACAGGGAATCAGCCCCAGCATTTT. Its translation: CASSLAAGTGNQPQHF. The gene calls are TRBV5-6 and TRBJ1-5, with 9 positions matching TRBD1. V gave up 0 bases and J gave up 4 bases; unmatched junction bases: 5. This CDR3 is 16 amino acids long. Germline CDR1 reads SGHDT; CDR2 reads YYEEEE.

This chain uses TRBV11-2 with TRBJ2-5, with TRBD2 matching over 12 bases. The CDR3 consists of 15 residues. V shed 5 bases and J 4 bases; nucleotides not matched to a gene: 5. Germline CDR1 and CDR2: SGHAT and FQNNGV. This chain's CDR3 is CASSRTGLAGETQYF. DNA for the CDR3: TGTGCCAGCAGCAGAACGGGACTAGCGGGAGAGACCCAGTACTTC.

This clonotype was counted many times. This chain joins TRBV28 and TRBJ2-3; 12 positions match TRBD1. CDR3 length: 18 residues. Germline V gene sequence: CDR1 MDHEN, CDR2 SYDVKM. Trimming at V came to 5 bases and at J to 5 bases, leaving 14 bases not matched to a gene. The CDR3 sequence is CASSRGTGGADRGDTQYF. In nucleotides, the CDR3 is TGTGCCAGCAGTCGGGGGACAGGGGGCGCGGATAGGGGAGATACGCAGTATTTT.